These 24 T cell receptor beta chains originate from one sample sequenced in a study of Ad26.COV2.S vaccination and SARS-CoV-2 variants. Treatment indicated: about 20 received Ad26.COV2.S at low or high dose, single or two shots; roughly five received placebo; per-sample allocation not given. Collection of samples fell on day 63 after the first vaccine or placebo injection. Profiled with immunoSEQ multiplex PCR; TCRdb holds only in-frame clones, not every one. The sample has about 350,000 clones, around 83% seen once. Sequenced material: peripheral blood, taken in a trial of Ad26.COV2.S vaccine versus placebo. The receptors come from a person between 18 and 59 years old who received the Ad26.COV2.S COVID-19 vaccine or a placebo.

This chain uses TRBV9 with TRBJ2-3, with D unresolved. Germline lookup yields CDR1 SGDLS and CDR2 YYNGEE. This CDR3 is built from 14 residues. Trimming took off 4 bases at V and 2 bases at J, with 11 bases between the two ends. DNA for the CDR3: TGTGCCAGCAGCTCCCGATGGTCCACAGATACGCAGTATTTT. Translation: CASSSRWSTDTQYF. The whole variable domain, remainder taken from reference TRBV9 and TRBJ2-3, is DSGVTQTPKHLITATGQRVTLRCSPRSGDLSVYWYQQSLDQGLQFLIQYYNGEERAKGNILERFSAQQFPDLHSELNLSSLELGDSALYFCASSSRWSTDTQYFGPGTRLTVL.

This chain connects TRBV6-1 to TRBJ1-2, with a weak D call TRBD1 (5 bases). Germline CDR1 reads MNHNS; CDR2 reads SASEGT. CDR3 length: 13 residues. With 3 bases removed from V and 4 bases from J, the gap between germline ends came to 9 bases. CDR3 DNA sequence: TGTGCCAGCAGTGATCTGGGGGTCTATGGCTACACCTTC. It specifies CASSDLGVYGYTF.

The chain employs TRBV7-6 and TRBJ2-1; possible D gene TRBD1, 6 bases. V lost 4 bases, J lost 7 bases, and 14 bases lay in between. Germline V lookup: CDR1 SGHVS, CDR2 FNYEAQ. CDR3 length equals 14 residues. This CDR3 reads CASSSTRGLNEQFF. CDR3 in DNA: TGTGCCAGCAGCTCAACCAGGGGTTTAAATGAGCAGTTCTTC.

The chain carries TRBV6-5 and TRBJ2-3, with D possibly being TRBD1 (6 bases). This CDR3 spans 13 amino acids. V was trimmed by 6 bases and J by 1 base, leaving 8 bases between them. Germline V gene data show CDR1 as MNHEY and CDR2 as SVGAGI. The CDR3 loop is CASRRQGTDTQYF. DNA for the CDR3: TGTGCCAGCAGGAGACAGGGCACAGATACGCAGTATTTT.

This clone turned up a few times. V and J are TRBV3-1 (or the pseudogene TRBV3-2) and TRBJ1-6, with D perhaps matching TRBD1 (6 bases). V dropped 4 bases and J dropped 8 bases, with 21 bases sitting between them. The CDR3 extends over 17 amino acids. Germline CDR1 is LGHDT and CDR2 is YNNKEL (reference sequence). The CDR3 nucleotides read TGTGCCAGCAGCCCTTGGTACGGCCAGGGGAGGGATTCACCCCTCCACTTT. Translation gives CASSPWYGQGRDSPLHF.

The V call is TRBV2, the J call TRBJ1-6; TRBD1 agrees at 7 bases. Germline-derived CDR1 and CDR2 are SNHLY and FYNNEI. The CDR3 is made up of 13 amino acids. J was trimmed by 8 bases and V by 6 bases; bases with no gene match: 4. The CDR3 loop reads CASRDRRDSPLHF. The CDR3 region has the DNA TGTGCCAGCAGGGACAGGCGTGATTCACCCCTCCACTTT.

V is TRBV7-2 and J is TRBJ2-7; 9 bases agree with TRBD1. This CDR3 is 16 amino acids long. After removal of 5 bases from V and 4 bases from J, the junction contained 12 bases not matched to a gene. Germline V gene lookup returns CDR1 SGHTA and CDR2 FQGNSA. In nucleotides, the CDR3 is TGTGCCAGCAGCATACAAACAGGGGGCGCGAAGTACGAGCAGTACTTC. Its protein is CASSIQTGGAKYEQYF.

CDR3 in DNA: TGTGCCAGCAGCCAAGATGACTGGGGGCTCCAGTACTTC. Protein product: CASSQDDWGLQYF. This rearrangement joins TRBV3-1 (or the pseudogene TRBV3-2) to TRBJ2-5, with D perhaps TRBD1 (6 bases). CDR3 length: 13 residues. V was cut by 0 bases and J by 10 bases, with 12 bases left in between. CDR1 is LGHDT and CDR2 is YNNKEL in the germline V gene (reference sequence).

V usage is TRBV5-1 and J usage is TRBJ2-2; 14 nucleotides agree with TRBD2. V shed 2 bases, J shed 4 bases, and the junction held 7 bases outside the gene matches. The CDR3 sequence is 18 residues long. Germline values: CDR1 SGHRS, CDR2 YFSETQ. The CDR3 DNA reads TGCGCCAGCAGCTTACCGGGACTAGCGGGAGTGAGCACCGGGGAGCTGTTTTTT. Amino acid sequence: CASSLPGLAGVSTGELFF.

The V call is TRBV7-2, the J call TRBJ1-2; 11 bases agree with TRBD1. The germline CDR1 and CDR2 sequences are SGHTA and FQGNSA. The CDR3 extends over 14 amino acids. The junction had 2 bases not matched to a gene; V was cut back by 3 bases and J by 5 bases. The CDR3 nucleotides are TGTGCCAGCAGCTTGGGACAGGGGGTATATGGCTACACCTTC. Protein product: CASSLGQGVYGYTF.

The rearrangement joins TRBV19 to TRBJ1-6; D unclear. This CDR3 is 19 amino acids long. Germline CDR1 reads LNHDA; CDR2 reads SQIVND (reference sequence). V dropped 9 bases and J dropped 0 bases, with 24 bases sitting between them. The CDR3 spells CASRPPGLPTASYNSPLHF. The CDR3 DNA follows: TGTGCCAGCAGACCCCCCGGGCTCCCTACTGCCTCCTATAATTCACCCCTCCACTTT.

The chain uses TRBV7-6 and TRBJ1-5; D possibly corresponds to TRBD1 (6 bases). Germline-derived CDR1 and CDR2 are SGHVS and FNYEAQ. Trimming removed 5 bases from V and 8 bases from J, with 16 bases in between. The CDR3 runs to 14 residues. The CDR3 DNA reads as TGTGCCAGCAGCCCCGGGACAAACATAGAGCCCCAGCATTTT. Translated, it gives CASSPGTNIEPQHF.

CDR3 in DNA: TGTGCCAGCGGCGGACAGGGGCCAGATTACGAGCAGTACTTC. Translation gives CASGGQGPDYEQYF. The chain links TRBV7-9 to TRBJ2-7; 9 bases match TRBD1. This CDR3 spans 14 amino acids. The ends lost 8 bases at V and 4 bases at J; junction bases unmatched: 9. CDR1 is SEHNR and CDR2 is FQNEAQ in the germline V gene (reference sequence).

The V gene is TRBV5-1, the J gene TRBJ2-7; TRBD2 matches 12 bases. The junction had 10 bases not matched to a gene; V was cut back by 5 bases and J by 4 bases. This CDR3 contains 16 residues. From germline, CDR1 is SGHRS and CDR2 YFSETQ. The DNA of the CDR3 is TGCGCCAGCAGTCACCCCCCGACTAGCGGGAGATACGAGCAGTACTTC. This gives the protein CASSHPPTSGRYEQYF.

The chain recombines TRBV12-3 or TRBV12-4 with TRBJ2-7, with a weak D call TRBD2 (7 bases). V lost 6 bases and J 9 bases, leaving 12 bases between the germline ends. This CDR3 comprises 11 residues. The CDR3 reads CASSGEGGQYF. The CDR3 DNA reads as TGTGCCAGCAGCGGGGAGGGGGGGCAGTACTTC.

The chain employs TRBV21-1 and TRBJ2-7; TRBD2 was called by the table and not checked on the DNA. TRBV21-1 is tagged as a pseudogene. This CDR3 has 18 residues. CDR3: CASSKAPSSGWPDYEQYF. Written as DNA, the CDR3 is TGTGCCAGCAGCAAAGCGCCGTCTAGCGGCTGGCCAGACTACGAGCAGTACTTC.

The chain combines TRBV9 with TRBJ2-1; D tentatively reads TRBD1 or TRBD2 (5 bases each). The CDR3 is made up of 16 amino acids. V was shortened by 4 bases and J by 0 bases, with 14 bases between the two germline ends. The germline V gene encodes CDR1 SGDLS and CDR2 YYNGEE. CDR3 in amino acids: CASSPPWGSSYNEQFF. CDR3 nucleotide sequence: TGTGCCAGCAGCCCCCCGTGGGGGAGCTCCTACAATGAGCAGTTCTTC.

This clone was seen only a few times. CDR3 nucleotide sequence: TGTGCCTGGAGTGTCGTGCAGGGTCTGGGTTCACCCCTCCACTTT. Amino acids: CAWSVVQGLGSPLHF. This chain links TRBV30 with TRBJ1-6, with D maybe TRBD1 (5 bases). Germline V lookup: CDR1 GTSNPN, CDR2 SVGIG (reference sequence). Trimming pared 0 bases from V and 9 bases from J, leaving 15 bases between. The CDR3 is made up of 15 amino acids.

The chain employs TRBV5-6 and TRBJ1-3; D not resolved. Germline V gene lookup returns CDR1 SGHDT and CDR2 YYEEEE. The length of the CDR3 is 14 residues. The germline V and J ends were trimmed by 0 bases and 0 bases, with 4 bases remaining between them. In DNA form, the CDR3 reads TGTGCCAGCAGCTTGGGGAGCTCTGGAAACACCATATATTTT. Amino acids: CASSLGSSGNTIYF.

The genes are TRBV7-9 and TRBJ2-1; D is possibly TRBD2 (6 bases). Germline V gene data show CDR1 as SEHNR and CDR2 as FQNEAQ (reference sequence). Trimming pared 3 bases from V and 4 bases from J, leaving 10 bases between. The CDR3 covers 14 residues. This CDR3 is CASSFTAGYNEQFF. CDR3 in DNA: TGTGCCAGCAGCTTTACAGCGGGTTACAATGAGCAGTTCTTC.

V usage is TRBV29-1 and J usage is TRBJ1-2; TRBD1 might be the D (6 bases). Germline values: CDR1 SQVTM, CDR2 ANQGSEA. The V end lost 1 base, the J end lost 5 bases, and 20 bases lay between the germline ends. The CDR3 has 16 residues. This chain's CDR3 is CSVEATAGAGGYGYTF. The CDR3 DNA reads as TGCAGCGTTGAAGCTACGGCGGGGGCGGGAGGGTATGGCTACACCTTC.

This clone was seen a single time. The chain employs TRBV9 and TRBJ2-2; TRBD2 matches at 12 bases. Germline V lookup: CDR1 SGDLS, CDR2 YYNGEE. Losses at the gene ends were 3 bases for V and 5 bases for J; bases not matched to a gene: 5. The CDR3 sequence is 16 residues long. CDR3 protein: CASSGGLAGYTGELFF. The CDR3, as DNA: TGTGCCAGCAGCGGCGGACTAGCGGGATATACCGGGGAGCTGTTTTTT.

The V and J genes are TRBV2 and TRBJ2-4; D not resolved. Trimming pared 8 bases from V and 6 bases from J, leaving 14 bases between. CDR3 length equals 13 residues. CDR1 SNHLY and CDR2 FYNNEI come from the germline V gene. Written as DNA, the CDR3 is TGTGCCAGCTCTGGGCGGCCTATAAACATTCAGTACTTC. It is translated as CASSGRPINIQYF.

This chain uses TRBV7-2 with TRBJ1-6; no firm D call. Germline V gene data show CDR1 as SGHTA and CDR2 as FQGNSA. The CDR3 spans 11 residues. The V end was cut by 6 bases, the J end by 10 bases, with 7 bases between. The CDR3 coding sequence is TGTGCCAGCAGTACCGGCTCACCCCTCCACTTT. This gives the protein CASSTGSPLHF.